This T cell receptor beta chain came from a study of T cell responses to AZD1222 COVID-19 vaccine. A single count supports this clone. Its antigen is still unknown. Sequencing was performed with immunoSEQ multiplex PCR; in TCRdb, only in-frame clones are kept and a portion is missing. Here the sample spans about 130,000 clones, 89% being singletons. The CDR3 is 16 residues long. With V trimmed by 4 bases and J by 3 bases, 7 bases remained unmatched. CDR1 and CDR2 (germline): LGHNA, YNFKEQ. Both about-4-week and about-12-week second-dose recipients were combined. The study's findings and limits: At baseline, just a handful of AZD1222 recipients tested seropositive. Unmutated variant regions are reportedly the target of nearly half of TCRs that are spike-specific. Females made up more of the donors, who were largely white British, and clonal diversity may have come out too low.

The chain joins TRBV4-2 to TRBJ1-2, with 11 bases aligning to TRBD1. Sequencing used peripheral blood, obtained 28 days after the second AZD1222 dose. The receptor was isolated from an adult who received the AZD1222 COVID-19 vaccine. This CDR3 reads CASSRSRDRGDYGYTF. The DNA of the CDR3 is TGTGCCAGCAGCCGGTCCCGGGACAGGGGGGACTATGGCTACACCTTC.